This entry lists 26 T cell receptor beta chains sequenced from one sample in a study of cytomegalovirus exposure and HLA in healthy donors. PCR primers comprised 60 Vbeta and 13 Jbeta primers. The data were produced by immunoSEQ multiplex PCR, yet TCRdb's version contains in-frame clones alone and is incomplete. This sample has around 150,000 clones, with 60% to 80% found just once. Sequencing input: PBMCs. Receptors were obtained from a man aged 25 to 40 in good health and CMV-seronegative.

This CDR3 reads CASSGGGRAHEQYF. For the CDR3, the DNA is TGTGCCAGCAGTGGTGGAGGGAGGGCCCACGAGCAGTACTTC. The chain carries TRBV5-4 and TRBJ2-7; 7 nucleotides line up with TRBD2. V shed 5 bases and J 5 bases; nucleotides not matched to a gene: 10. The germline V gene has CDR1 SGHNT and CDR2 YYREEE (reference sequence). The CDR3 length is 14 residues.

In this sample, this clone turned up a few times. This chain connects TRBV29-1 to TRBJ1-2, with TRBD1 identical over 7 bases. Unmatched junction bases numbered 17, after V lost 4 bases and J lost 3 bases. Germline assignment: CDR1 SQVTM and CDR2 ANQGSEA. The CDR3 is 17 amino acids. CDR3 nucleotides: TGCAGCGTTGTCGGTGAGGAACAGGGGAAAGTTGACTATGGCTACACCTTC. Amino acid sequence: CSVVGEEQGKVDYGYTF.

This clone appeared a few times. The J gene is TRBJ1-1, the V gene TRBV5-1; D is possibly TRBD1 (5 bases). This CDR3 is 15 amino acids long. V shed 2 bases and J shed 0 bases, with 11 bases lying between them. CDR1 and CDR2 (germline): SGHRS, YFSETQ. In DNA form, the CDR3 reads TGCGCCAGCAGCTTACTGGACATAGTGAACACTGAAGCTTTCTTT. Protein product: CASSLLDIVNTEAFF.

The rearrangement uses TRBV5-1 and TRBJ2-1; the D gene is possibly TRBD2 (5 bases). V gave up 4 bases and J gave up 0 bases, with 14 bases separating them. The CDR3 is made up of 16 amino acids. The germline gives CDR1 SGHRS, CDR2 YFSETQ. DNA for the CDR3: TGCGCCAGCAGCCAGGCGGGCGGGTTCTCCTACAATGAGCAGTTCTTC. Its translation: CASSQAGGFSYNEQFF.

V is TRBV19 and J is TRBJ2-2, with D unclear. The germline CDR1 and CDR2 sequences are LNHDA and SQIVND (reference sequence). The ends were cut back, 8 bases at V and 2 bases at J, with 6 bases in the middle. The CDR3 consists of 12 residues. CDR3 bases: TGTGCCAGTCACAGCAACACCGGGGAGCTGTTTTTT. It specifies CASHSNTGELFF.

This chain uses TRBV28 with TRBJ1-5, with 8 bases matching TRBD1. The CDR3 has 15 amino acids. Germline assignment: CDR1 MDHEN and CDR2 SYDVKM. V was pared by 1 base and J by 4 bases, with 3 bases of the junction left unmatched. The CDR3 loop reads CASSLLGQANQPQHF. The CDR3 DNA reads TGTGCCAGCAGTTTATTGGGACAGGCTAATCAGCCCCAGCATTTT.

This clone was found once. The rearrangement links TRBV28 to TRBJ2-1, with unresolved D. The CDR3 extends over 16 amino acids. With 1 base removed from V and 0 bases from J, the gap between germline ends came to 10 bases. Germline CDR1 is MDHEN and CDR2 is SYDVKM. The CDR3 loop reads CASSLFDSSSYNEQFF. The CDR3 DNA reads as TGTGCCAGCAGTTTATTTGACTCAAGCTCCTACAATGAGCAGTTCTTC.

CDR3 sequence (DNA): TGTGCCAGCAGCGACCGGAGCTCTGGAAACACCATATATTTT. Translated: CASSDRSSGNTIYF. The rearrangement uses TRBV7-9 and TRBJ1-3, with D uncertain. The CDR3 has 14 residues. The germline gives CDR1 SEHNR, CDR2 FQNEAQ (reference sequence). Trimming left V 5 bases short and J 0 bases short, with 8 bases between. The whole variable domain, remainder taken from reference TRBV7-9 and TRBJ1-3, is DTGVSQNPRHKITKRGQNVTFRCDPISEHNRLYWYRQTLGQGPEFLTYFQNEAQLEKSRLLSDRFSAERPKGSFSTLEIQRTEQGDSAMYLCASSDRSSGNTIYFGEGSWLTVV.

The chain recombines TRBV2 with TRBJ1-4; D perhaps matches TRBD1 (6 bases). Per germline, CDR1 SNHLY and CDR2 FYNNEI. V was clipped by 4 bases and J by 3 bases, with 9 bases between them. The CDR3 consists of 14 residues. CDR3 nucleotide sequence: TGTGCCAGCAGTGTACAGGGTTCTAATGAAAAACTGTTTTTT. It yields the protein CASSVQGSNEKLFF.

This clone was recorded a few times. The rearrangement links TRBV5-1 to TRBJ2-3, with 10 bases aligning to TRBD2. Germline trimming cut 2 bases from V and 6 bases from J; bases unmatched to any gene: 18. This CDR3 is built from 19 residues. In germline, CDR1 is SGHRS, CDR2 YFSETQ. The CDR3 region is CASSFWLAGVMKAGDTQYF. In nucleotides, the CDR3 is TGCGCCAGCAGCTTTTGGCTAGCGGGAGTAATGAAGGCGGGGGATACGCAGTATTTT.

CDR3 nucleotides: TGTGCCAGCAGCCCCGGACTAGCGGGAGGTTCGAACACCGGGGAGCTGTTTTTT. Its protein product is CASSPGLAGGSNTGELFF. The J gene is TRBJ2-2, the V gene TRBV2; TRBD2 agrees at 14 bases. Germline values: CDR1 SNHLY, CDR2 FYNNEI. Trimming removed 6 bases from V and 0 bases from J; junction bases left unmatched: 6. The CDR3 is 18 amino acids.

The chain links TRBV6-5 to TRBJ2-7, with 8 bases fitting TRBD2. The CDR3 is 12 residues long. Germline-derived CDR1 and CDR2 are MNHEY and SVGAGI. V dropped 5 bases and J dropped 6; count of bases not matched to a gene: 3. This CDR3 is CASSREGREQYF. In nucleotides, the CDR3 is TGTGCCAGCAGTCGGGAGGGTCGCGAGCAGTACTTC.

The chain's CDR3 is CASSLHTGTGELFF. CDR3 sequence (DNA): TGTGCCAGCAGCCTTCATACGGGCACCGGGGAGCTGTTTTTT. The rearrangement links TRBV11-3 to TRBJ2-2; D remains ambiguous. V lost 5 bases and J 4 bases, leaving 11 bases between the germline ends. The germline CDR1 and CDR2 sequences are SGHNT and YENEEA. This CDR3 contains 14 residues.

This chain joins TRBV27 and TRBJ2-7; 7 positions match TRBD2. The CDR3 sequence is 17 residues long. The germline V gene encodes CDR1 MNHEY and CDR2 SMNVEV (reference sequence). The J segment lost 4 bases and the V segment lost 5 bases, leaving 17 bases of the junction unmatched. As DNA, the CDR3 is TGTGCCAGCAGTCCCCTGCCCGGGGAGGGATGGATGTACGAGCAGTACTTC. It yields the protein CASSPLPGEGWMYEQYF.

By sample fraction, this clone is medium-sized (0.01 to 0.1%). J is TRBJ2-7 and V is TRBV11-3; tentatively, D is TRBD2 (6 bases). With 4 bases removed from V and 5 bases from J, the gap between germline ends came to 12 bases. CDR3 length: 13 residues. Germline CDR1 and CDR2: SGHNT and YENEEA. CDR3 sequence: CASSSGVGDEQYF. CDR3 nucleotide sequence: TGTGCCAGCAGCTCGGGGGTGGGGGACGAGCAGTACTTC. The complete variable domain, with remaining parts taken from reference TRBV11-3 and TRBJ2-7, reads EAGVVQSPRYKIIEKKQPVAFWCNPISGHNTLYWYLQNLGQGPELLIRYENEEAVDDSQLPKDRFSAERLKGVDSTLKIQPAELGDSAVYLCASSSGVGDEQYFGPGTRLTVT.

This chain's CDR3 is CASSLDLYSGSNQRETQYF. CDR3 DNA: TGTGCCAGCAGCTTAGATCTGTATAGCGGGAGTAATCAACGGGAGACCCAGTACTTC. The V and J genes are TRBV11-2 and TRBJ2-5; 9 bases match TRBD2. CDR3 length equals 19 residues. CDR1 and CDR2 from the germline V gene are SGHAT and FQNNGV. V shed 0 bases and J 5 bases; nucleotides not matched to a gene: 16.

The chain joins TRBV5-1 to TRBJ1-2, with D uncertain. This CDR3 comprises 13 residues. Germline V gives CDR1 SGHRS, CDR2 YFSETQ. V gave up 4 bases and J gave up 3 bases, with 10 bases separating them. CDR3 loop: CASSVDGDYGYTF. As DNA, the CDR3 is TGCGCCAGCAGCGTGGACGGAGACTATGGCTACACCTTC.

The V gene is TRBV7-9, the J gene TRBJ2-7; D perhaps matches TRBD2 (6 bases). V lost 8 bases, J lost 7 bases, and 15 bases lay in between. The CDR3 totals 12 residues. CDR1 SEHNR and CDR2 FQNEAQ come from the germline V gene (reference sequence). The CDR3 spells CASGGPLLEQYF. CDR3 in DNA: TGTGCCAGCGGAGGGCCCCTCTTGGAGCAGTACTTC. The entire variable domain, with the rest obtained from reference TRBV7-9 and TRBJ2-7, is as follows: DTGVSQNPRHKITKRGQNVTFRCDPISEHNRLYWYRQTLGQGPEFLTYFQNEAQLEKSRLLSDRFSAERPKGSFSTLEIQRTEQGDSAMYLCASGGPLLEQYFGPGTRLTVT.

This chain links TRBV5-1 with TRBJ2-3, with D maybe TRBD1 (5 bases). The V gene's germline CDR1 is SGHRS and CDR2 YFSETQ. V gave up 7 bases and J gave up 3 bases, with 15 bases separating them. This CDR3 spans 14 amino acids. CDR3 nucleotides: TGCGCCAGCCGACCCTCTCAGGGAACAGATACGCAGTATTTT. Its translation: CASRPSQGTDTQYF. The entire variable domain, with the rest obtained from reference TRBV5-1 and TRBJ2-3, is as follows: KAGVTQTPRYLIKTRGQQVTLSCSPISGHRSVSWYQQTPGQGLQFLFEYFSETQRNKGNFPGRFSGRQFSNSRSEMNVSTLELGDSALYLCASRPSQGTDTQYFGPGTRLTVL.

The gene calls are TRBV10-3 and TRBJ2-5; tentatively, D is TRBD1 (5 bases). This CDR3 has 13 amino acids. Germline values: CDR1 ENHRY, CDR2 SYGVKD. The V gene lost 11 bases and the J gene lost 2 bases, with 15 bases spanning the gap. The CDR3 DNA sequence: TGTGCCCTAAGGTCGCAGGGTCAAGAGACCCAGTACTTC. This translates into CALRSQGQETQYF.

The chain combines TRBV30 with TRBJ1-2, with a possible D match to TRBD1 (5 bases). This CDR3 has 14 amino acids. V gave up 6 bases and J gave up 4 bases, with 18 bases separating them. Looked up from germline, CDR1 is GTSNPN and CDR2 is SVGIG (reference sequence). The CDR3 loop reads CACPGGGARYGYTF. CDR3 DNA: TGTGCCTGTCCCGGGGGAGGGGCCCGCTATGGCTACACCTTC.

J is TRBJ2-3 and V is TRBV9; 7 bases agree with TRBD2. Germline CDR1 and CDR2: SGDLS and YYNGEE. V lost 3 bases to trimming and J lost 4 bases; unmatched junction nucleotides: 5. This CDR3 is built from 14 residues. CDR3 sequence: CASSARLASDTQYF. The CDR3, as DNA: TGTGCCAGCAGCGCACGACTAGCCTCAGATACGCAGTATTTT.

With regard to this clone: The junction and the germline gene differ at one end; a read error may be behind it. The chain carries TRBV18 and TRBJ1-4, with 7 bases fitting TRBD1. The germline V gene encodes CDR1 KGHSH and CDR2 LQKENI. The length of the CDR3 is 14 residues. CDR3: CASSSPGTDEKLFF. Written as DNA, the CDR3 is TGTGCCAGCTCATCACCCGGGACAGATGAAAAACTGTTTTTT.

V and J are TRBV9 and TRBJ2-2; D might be TRBD1 (6 bases). The CDR3 is 16 residues long. Deletions cut 9 bases from V and 3 bases from J, with 21 bases between. Germline CDR1 SGDLS, CDR2 YYNGEE. The CDR3 spells CAIGGDPGSDTGELFF. As DNA, the CDR3 is TGTGCCATTGGGGGCGATCCAGGGAGTGACACCGGGGAGCTGTTTTTT.

This clone has just a few counts. J is TRBJ1-1 and V is TRBV2; possibly TRBD1 for D (5 bases). The CDR3 spans 16 residues. Germline V lookup: CDR1 SNHLY, CDR2 FYNNEI. Trimming shortened V by 5 bases and J by 4 bases, and 20 bases separated the two germline ends. CDR3 sequence (DNA): TGTGCCAGCAGTTTAGGGGTGGGCGGAGAGCCCACTGAAGCTTTCTTT. It translates to CASSLGVGGEPTEAFF.

This chain uses TRBV5-1 with TRBJ1-4; 7 positions agree with TRBD1. The CDR3 has 16 residues. Germline values: CDR1 SGHRS, CDR2 YFSETQ. The ends lost 4 bases at V and 1 base at J; junction bases unmatched: 7. This chain's CDR3 is CASSIQGVETNEKLFF. In nucleotides, the CDR3 is TGCGCCAGCAGCATTCAGGGGGTTGAAACTAATGAAAAACTGTTTTTT.